This T cell receptor (beta chain) was retrieved from a study of T cell responses to AZD1222 COVID-19 vaccine. General study findings and limits: Every sample of the repertoires postdated the peak T cell response. Baseline seropositives among AZD1222 recipients totaled only 5 to 7. Nearly half of the spike-specific TCRs reportedly recognize variant regions that carry no mutations.

This clone was seen a single time. The antigen is undetermined. Germline V CDR1 and CDR2: SGHRS, YFSETQ. V lost 1 base and J lost 1; bases outside the gene matches: 4. This CDR3 is built from 15 residues. TCRdb's table, derived via immunoSEQ multiplex PCR, lists solely in-frame clones and lacks some. This table holds 130,000 or so clones, approximately 90% found once. The clonotype was recovered from an adult who received the AZD1222 COVID-19 vaccine. The V call is TRBV5-1, the J call TRBJ2-7; 8 bases align to TRBD2. This specimen was peripheral blood, taken 28 days after the second AZD1222 dose. CDR3 coding DNA: TGCGCCAGCAGCTTGAATGCGGGGGGATCCTACGAGCAGTACTTC. Its translation is CASSLNAGGSYEQYF.